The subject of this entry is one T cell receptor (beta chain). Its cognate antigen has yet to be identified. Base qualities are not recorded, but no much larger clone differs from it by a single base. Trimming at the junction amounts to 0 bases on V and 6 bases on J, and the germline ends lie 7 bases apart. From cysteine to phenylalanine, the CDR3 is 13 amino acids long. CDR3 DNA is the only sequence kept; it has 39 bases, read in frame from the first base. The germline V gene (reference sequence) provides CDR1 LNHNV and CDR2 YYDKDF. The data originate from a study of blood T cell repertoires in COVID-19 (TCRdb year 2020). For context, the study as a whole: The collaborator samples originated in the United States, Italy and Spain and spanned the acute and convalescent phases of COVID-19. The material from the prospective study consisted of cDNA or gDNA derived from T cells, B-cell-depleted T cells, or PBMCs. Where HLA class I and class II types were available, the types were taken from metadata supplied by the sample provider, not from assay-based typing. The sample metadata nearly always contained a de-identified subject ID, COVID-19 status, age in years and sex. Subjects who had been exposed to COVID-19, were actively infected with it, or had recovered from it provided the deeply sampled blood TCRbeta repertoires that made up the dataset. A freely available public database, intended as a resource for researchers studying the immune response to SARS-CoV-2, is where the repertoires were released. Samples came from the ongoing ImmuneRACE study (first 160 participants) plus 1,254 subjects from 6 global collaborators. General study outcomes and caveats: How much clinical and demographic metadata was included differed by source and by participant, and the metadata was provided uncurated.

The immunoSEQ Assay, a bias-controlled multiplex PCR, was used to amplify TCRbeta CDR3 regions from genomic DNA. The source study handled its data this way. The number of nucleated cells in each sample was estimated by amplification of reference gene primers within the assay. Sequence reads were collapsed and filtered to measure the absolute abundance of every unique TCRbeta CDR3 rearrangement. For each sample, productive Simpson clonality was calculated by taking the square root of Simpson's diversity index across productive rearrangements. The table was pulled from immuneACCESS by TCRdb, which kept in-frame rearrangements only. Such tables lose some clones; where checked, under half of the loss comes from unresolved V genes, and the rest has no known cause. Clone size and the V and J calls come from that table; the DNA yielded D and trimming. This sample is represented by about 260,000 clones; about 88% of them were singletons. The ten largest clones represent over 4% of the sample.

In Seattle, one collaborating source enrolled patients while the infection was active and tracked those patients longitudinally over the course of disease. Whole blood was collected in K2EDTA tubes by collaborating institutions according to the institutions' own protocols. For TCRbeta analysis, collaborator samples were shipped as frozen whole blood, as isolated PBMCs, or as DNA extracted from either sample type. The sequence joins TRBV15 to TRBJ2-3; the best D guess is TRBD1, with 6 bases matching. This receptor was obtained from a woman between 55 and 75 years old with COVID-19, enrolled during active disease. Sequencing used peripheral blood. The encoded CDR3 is CATSRDQGDTQYF. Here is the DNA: TGTGCCACCAGCAGAGATCAGGGGGATACGCAGTATTTT. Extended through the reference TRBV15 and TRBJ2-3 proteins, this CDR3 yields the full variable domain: DAMVIQNPRYQVTQFGKPVTLSCSQTLNHNVMYWYQQKSSQAPKLLFHYYDKDFNNEADTPDNFQSRRPNTSFCFLDIRSPGLGDTAMYLCATSRDQGDTQYFGPGTRLTVL.